This paragraph reports one T cell receptor (beta chain). Its antigen is undetermined. CDR3 size: 13 residues. The V end lost 1 base, the J end lost 5 bases, and 8 bases lay between the germline ends. From germline, CDR1 is SGHTA and CDR2 FQGNSA. The sample belongs to a study of OX40 agonist ivuxolimab in advanced cancers. Study at large: Patients' therapy was ivuxolimab, an antibody that acts as an agonist of OX40 (CD134). Overall study results and limits: Some nonresponders additionally presented with little normalized T-cell clonal expansion. CD8+ T cells averaged more expanded clones than CD4+.

The assay was immunoSEQ multiplex PCR, and TCRdb's table has in-frame clones only and misses some. This sample yields 65,000 to 100,000 clones, of which around 82% are seen a single time; over 3% belongs to the top ten. The sample was CD4+ or CD8+ T cells sorted from blood, taken in a trial of the OX40 agonist ivuxolimab. The sequence was collected from an adult with an advanced solid tumor such as melanoma, head and neck, liver or kidney cancer. The chain links TRBV7-2 to TRBJ1-1; TRBD1 is a possible D gene (5 bases). The CDR3 sequence is CASSLVWGTEAFF. CDR3 coding DNA: TGTGCCAGCAGCTTAGTGTGGGGGACTGAAGCTTTCTTT. Drawing the rest from reference TRBV7-2 and TRBJ1-1, the complete variable domain is GAGVSQSPSNKVTEKGKDVELRCDPISGHTALYWYRQSLGQGLEFLIYFQGNSAPDKSGLPSDRFSAERTGGSVSTLTIQRTQQEDSAVYLCASSLVWGTEAFFGQGTRLTVV.